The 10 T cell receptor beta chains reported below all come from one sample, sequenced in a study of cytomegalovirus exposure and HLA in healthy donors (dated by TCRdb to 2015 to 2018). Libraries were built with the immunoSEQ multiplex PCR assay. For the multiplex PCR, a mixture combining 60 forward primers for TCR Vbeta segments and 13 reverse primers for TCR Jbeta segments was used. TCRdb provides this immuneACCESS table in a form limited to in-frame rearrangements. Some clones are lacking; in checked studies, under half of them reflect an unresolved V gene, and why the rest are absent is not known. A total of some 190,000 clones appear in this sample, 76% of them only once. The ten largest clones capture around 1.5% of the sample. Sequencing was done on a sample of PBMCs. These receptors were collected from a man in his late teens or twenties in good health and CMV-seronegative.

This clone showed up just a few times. CDR3 amino acids: CASSLLSGGRETQYF. In DNA, the CDR3 is TGCGCCAGCAGCCTCCTTAGCGGGGGCCGAGAGACCCAGTACTTC. This sequence joins TRBV4-1 and TRBJ2-5; 9 bases agree with TRBD2. CDR1 is MGHRA and CDR2 is YSYEKL in the germline V gene. Germline trimming cut 4 bases from V and 4 bases from J; bases unmatched to any gene: 7. The CDR3 is 15 amino acids.

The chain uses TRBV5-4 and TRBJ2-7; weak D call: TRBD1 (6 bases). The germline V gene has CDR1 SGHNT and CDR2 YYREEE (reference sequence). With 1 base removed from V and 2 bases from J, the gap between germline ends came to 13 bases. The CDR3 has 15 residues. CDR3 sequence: CASSLYTGSPYEQYF. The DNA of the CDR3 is TGTGCCAGCAGCTTGTATACAGGGAGTCCCTACGAGCAGTACTTC.

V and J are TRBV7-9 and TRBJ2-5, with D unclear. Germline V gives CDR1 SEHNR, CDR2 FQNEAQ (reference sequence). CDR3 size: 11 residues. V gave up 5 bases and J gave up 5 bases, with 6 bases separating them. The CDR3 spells CASSPRETQYF. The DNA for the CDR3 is TGTGCCAGCAGCCCTCGGGAGACCCAGTACTTC. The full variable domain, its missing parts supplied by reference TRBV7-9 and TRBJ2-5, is DTGVSQNPRHKITKRGQNVTFRCDPISEHNRLYWYRQTLGQGPEFLTYFQNEAQLEKSRLLSDRFSAERPKGSFSTLEIQRTEQGDSAMYLCASSPRETQYFGPGTRLLVL.

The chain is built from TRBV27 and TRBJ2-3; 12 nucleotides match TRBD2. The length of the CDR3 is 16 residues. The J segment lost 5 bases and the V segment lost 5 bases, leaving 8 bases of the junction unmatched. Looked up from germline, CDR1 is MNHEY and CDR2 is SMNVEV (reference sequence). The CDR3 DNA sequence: TGTGCCAGCAGTCAACCTAGCGGGGGGGCGGGAGATACGCAGTATTTT. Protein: CASSQPSGGAGDTQYF.

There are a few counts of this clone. The DNA of the CDR3 is TGTGCCAGTAGTAACAGGGCCAACACTGAAGCTTTCTTT. This encodes CASSNRANTEAFF. The V call is TRBV19, the J call TRBJ1-1; weak D call: TRBD1 (6 bases). Trimming took 4 bases from V and 2 from J, leaving 8 bases between them. The CDR3 loop spans 13 amino acids. Germline V gene lookup returns CDR1 LNHDA and CDR2 SQIVND (reference sequence).

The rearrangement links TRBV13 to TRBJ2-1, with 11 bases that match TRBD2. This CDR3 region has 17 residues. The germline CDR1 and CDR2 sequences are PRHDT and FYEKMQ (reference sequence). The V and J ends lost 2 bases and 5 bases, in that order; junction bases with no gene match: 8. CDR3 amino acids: CASSLPRLAGKDNEQFF. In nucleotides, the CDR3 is TGTGCCAGCAGCTTACCTAGACTAGCGGGAAAGGACAATGAGCAGTTCTTC.

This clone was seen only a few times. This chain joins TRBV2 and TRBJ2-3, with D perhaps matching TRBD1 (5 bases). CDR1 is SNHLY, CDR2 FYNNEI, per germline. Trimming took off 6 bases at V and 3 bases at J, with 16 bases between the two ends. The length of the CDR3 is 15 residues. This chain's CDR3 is CASSPNPRVTDTQYF. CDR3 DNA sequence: TGTGCCAGCAGCCCTAACCCCAGGGTTACAGATACGCAGTATTTT.

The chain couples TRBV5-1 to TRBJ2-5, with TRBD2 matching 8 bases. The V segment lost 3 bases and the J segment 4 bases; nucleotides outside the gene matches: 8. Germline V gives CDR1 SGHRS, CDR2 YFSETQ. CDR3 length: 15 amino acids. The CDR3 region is CASSSSGSPRETQYF. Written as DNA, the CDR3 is TGCGCCAGCAGCTCAAGCGGGAGCCCCCGAGAGACCCAGTACTTC.

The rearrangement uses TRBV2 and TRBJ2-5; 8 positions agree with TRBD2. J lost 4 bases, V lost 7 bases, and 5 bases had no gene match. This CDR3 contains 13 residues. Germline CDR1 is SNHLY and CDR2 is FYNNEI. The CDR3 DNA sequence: TGTGCCAGCACGGGAGGGTCAGGAGAGACCCAGTACTTC. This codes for CASTGGSGETQYF.

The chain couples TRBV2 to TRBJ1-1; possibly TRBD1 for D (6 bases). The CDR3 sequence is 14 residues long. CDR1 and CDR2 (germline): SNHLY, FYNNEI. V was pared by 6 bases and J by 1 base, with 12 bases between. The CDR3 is CASRGGARNTEAFF. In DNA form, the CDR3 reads TGTGCCAGCAGGGGGGGGGCACGGAACACTGAAGCTTTCTTT. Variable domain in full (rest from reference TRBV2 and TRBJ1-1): EPEVTQTPSHQVTQMGQEVILRCVPISNHLYFYWYRQILGQKVEFLVSFYNNEISEKSEIFDDQFSVERPDGSNFTLKIRSTKLEDSAMYFCASRGGARNTEAFFGQGTRLTVV.